Shown below are 21 T cell receptor beta chains from a single sample sequenced in a study of blood T cell repertoires in COVID-19. Only in-frame clones appear in the TCRdb table, and some are missing; sequencing was by immunoSEQ multiplex PCR. In the table there are more than 130,000 clones, 84% of which are singletons. Sequencing used peripheral blood. The receptors originated from a woman older than 75 in a cohort sampled during active or convalescent COVID-19.

The DNA for the CDR3 is TGTGCCAGCAGACAACTAGCGGGGGACTCCGGTGAGCAGTTCTTC. Its translation: CASRQLAGDSGEQFF. The gene calls are TRBV2 and TRBJ2-1, with 11 positions matching TRBD2. Germline V gives CDR1 SNHLY, CDR2 FYNNEI. The ends lost 6 bases at V and 9 bases at J; junction bases unmatched: 10. This CDR3 is 15 amino acids long.

CDR3 loop: CASSLPSGRVYEQYF. The CDR3 nucleotides are TGCGCCAGCAGTCTCCCGAGTGGGAGGGTCTACGAGCAGTACTTC. The chain carries TRBV23-1 and TRBJ2-7; 7 nucleotides line up with TRBD2. TRBV23-1 is an ORF, and what it does is uncertain. This CDR3 has 15 residues. V was clipped by 4 bases and J by 3 bases; unmatched bases: 9.

The CDR3 spells CAFTKWGVNTEAFF. For the CDR3, the DNA is TGTGCCTTCACCAAATGGGGAGTGAACACTGAAGCTTTCTTT. The chain couples TRBV30 to TRBJ1-1; D remains ambiguous. Germline V gene data show CDR1 as GTSNPN and CDR2 as SVGIG (reference sequence). The CDR3 is 14 residues long. Trimming stripped 7 bases from V and 0 bases from J, with 15 bases between.

V gene TRBV2 combines with J gene TRBJ1-6, with unresolved D. V was pared by 5 bases and J by 0 bases, with 2 bases between. CDR3 size: 13 residues. Germline V lookup: CDR1 SNHLY, CDR2 FYNNEI. CDR3: CASSLSYNSPLHF. CDR3 coding DNA: TGTGCCAGCAGTCTCTCCTATAATTCACCCCTCCACTTT.

The CDR3 region has the DNA TGCAGTGCTAGTCGGGTGATCTACGAGCAGTACTTC. Translating gives CSASRVIYEQYF. J is TRBJ2-7 and V is TRBV20-1; the D is unclear. Trimming took 3 bases from V and 3 from J, leaving 9 bases between them. The CDR3 sequence is 12 residues long. The germline V gene encodes CDR1 DFQATT and CDR2 SNEGSKA (reference sequence).

The chain couples TRBV6-7 to TRBJ2-7; 12 bases line up with TRBD1. TRBV6-7 is sorted into the ORF group, with uncertain function. The CDR3 spans 16 residues. V lost 0 bases and J lost 7; bases outside the gene matches: 7. The CDR3 nucleotides read TGTGCCAGCAGTTACTCGGGGACAGGGGGCGCGGGGGAGCAGTACGTC. As protein: CASSYSGTGGAGEQYV.

The chain joins TRBV5-1 to TRBJ1-2; 8 nucleotides match TRBD1. CDR3 size: 12 residues. Germline V gives CDR1 SGHRS, CDR2 YFSETQ. V dropped 4 bases and J dropped 12; count of bases not matched to a gene: 8. CDR3 region: CASSPTGEGHTF. The CDR3 DNA reads as TGCGCCAGCAGCCCGACAGGGGAGGGCCACACCTTC.

The chain uses TRBV7-9 and TRBJ2-1, with D possibly TRBD1 on 6 matching bases. Germline assignment: CDR1 SEHNR and CDR2 FQNEAQ (reference sequence). Trimming took off 1 base at V and 9 bases at J, with 13 bases between the two ends. This CDR3 is 14 amino acids long. CDR3 nucleotide sequence: TGTGCCAGCAGCTTAGGGGGGCGGATTGGTGAGCAGTTCTTC. Residues: CASSLGGRIGEQFF.

The chain couples TRBV29-1 to TRBJ1-2; tentatively, D is TRBD1 (5 bases). The germline CDR1 and CDR2 sequences are SQVTM and ANQGSEA. The CDR3 length is 13 residues. V was pared by 4 bases and J by 1 base, with 10 bases between. As DNA, the CDR3 is TGCAGCGTTGCCCGGGGGGTTAACTATGGCTACACCTTC. It yields the protein CSVARGVNYGYTF.

The genes are TRBV7-2 and TRBJ2-5, with TRBD2 matching 13 bases. CDR1 is SGHTA and CDR2 is FQGNSA in the germline V gene. The CDR3 runs to 16 residues. V was clipped by 7 bases and J by 0 bases; unmatched bases: 5. CDR3 region: CASNQLAGGYQETQYF. CDR3 nucleotides: TGTGCCAGCAACCAACTAGCGGGGGGGTACCAAGAGACCCAGTACTTC. Full variable domain (outside the CDR3, taken from reference TRBV7-2 and TRBJ2-5): GAGVSQSPSNKVTEKGKDVELRCDPISGHTALYWYRQSLGQGLEFLIYFQGNSAPDKSGLPSDRFSAERTGGSVSTLTIQRTQQEDSAVYLCASNQLAGGYQETQYFGPGTRLLVL.

The chain links TRBV5-1 to TRBJ1-3; 7 bases map to TRBD1. Per germline, CDR1 SGHRS and CDR2 YFSETQ. The CDR3 contains 13 residues. Trimming cost V 7 bases and J 8 bases; bases outside gene matches: 9. The CDR3 nucleotides are TGCGCCAGCGGGGCGACAGGGCTGGACACCATATATTTT. Translating it yields CASGATGLDTIYF.

CDR3 in amino acids: CASSPGVGYTDTQYF. The CDR3 DNA follows: TGTGCCAGCAGCCCCGGGGTCGGGTACACAGATACGCAGTATTTT. The chain employs TRBV11-3 and TRBJ2-3, with D maybe TRBD2 (5 bases). In germline, CDR1 is SGHNT, CDR2 YENEEA. There are 15 residues in the CDR3. V gave up 5 bases and J gave up 2 bases, with 14 bases separating them.

This clone was counted once. The chain uses TRBV6-5 and TRBJ2-7; perhaps TRBD2 as D (7 bases). CDR1 and CDR2 (germline): MNHEY, SVGAGI. Trimming took 11 bases from V and 4 from J, leaving 21 bases between them. This CDR3 has 14 residues. CDR3 coding DNA: TGTGCCGCACAGGAGGGGGGGGGTGCATACGAGCAGTACTTC. Residues: CAAQEGGGAYEQYF.

J is TRBJ2-1 and V is TRBV30; D unresolved. This CDR3 is built from 11 residues. CDR1 and CDR2 (germline): GTSNPN, SVGIG (reference sequence). V was pared by 1 base and J by 6 bases, with 4 bases between. Written as DNA, the CDR3 is TGTGCCTGGAGTGCGGGCAATGAGCAGTTCTTC. Translating it yields CAWSAGNEQFF. Supplemented by reference TRBV30 and TRBJ2-1, the full variable domain reads SQTIHQWPATLVQPVGSPLSLECTVEGTSNPNLYWYRQAAGRGLQLLFYSVGIGQISSEVPQNLSASRPQDRQFILSSKKLLLSDSGFYLCAWSAGNEQFFGPGTRLTVL.

The chain employs TRBV13 and TRBJ2-3; D may be TRBD1 (5 bases). Germline V lookup: CDR1 PRHDT, CDR2 FYEKMQ (reference sequence). Trimming cost V 4 bases and J 2 bases, with 10 bases left between them. The CDR3 consists of 14 residues. This chain's CDR3 is CASSSRQITDTQYF. The CDR3 DNA reads TGTGCCAGCAGCTCCCGACAGATCACAGATACGCAGTATTTT.

This clone was observed once. The chain recombines TRBV7-2 with TRBJ2-5; a possible D gene is TRBD2 (6 bases). CDR1 and CDR2 from the germline V gene are SGHTA and FQGNSA. The CDR3 sequence is 14 residues long. The ends were cut back, 1 base at V and 5 bases at J, with 11 bases in the middle. The CDR3 bases are TGTGCCAGCAGCTTAGGCGGGGCGATGGAGACCCAGTACTTC. Protein sequence: CASSLGGAMETQYF.

This clone was detected a few times. Here the CDR3 DNA reads TGTGCCAGCTCACCACCTAATCTTCCCCAGCATTTT. Protein sequence: CASSPPNLPQHF. The chain recombines TRBV18 with TRBJ1-5; D is undetermined. The CDR3 contains 12 residues. CDR1 KGHSH and CDR2 LQKENI come from the germline V gene. With 0 bases removed from V and 10 bases from J, the gap between germline ends came to 7 bases.

The chain carries TRBV5-1 and TRBJ1-6; D is perhaps TRBD1 (6 bases). This CDR3 has 16 amino acids. The ends were cut back, 3 bases at V and 3 bases at J, with 13 bases in the middle. Germline lookup yields CDR1 SGHRS and CDR2 YFSETQ. The CDR3 loop is CASSWGQGYYNSPLHF. The DNA of the CDR3 is TGCGCCAGCAGCTGGGGGCAGGGGTACTATAATTCACCCCTCCACTTT.

The CDR3 protein is CASSPGGLNTEAFF. The CDR3 coding sequence is TGTGCCAGCAGCCCGGGAGGACTGAACACTGAAGCTTTCTTT. The J gene is TRBJ1-1, the V gene TRBV9; D is uncertain. CDR1 is SGDLS and CDR2 is YYNGEE in the germline V gene. The ends were cut back, 4 bases at V and 0 bases at J, with 10 bases in the middle. This CDR3 has 14 residues.

The rearrangement uses TRBV11-2 and TRBJ2-2, with 13 bases lining up with TRBD2. J gave up 2 bases and V 5 bases, and 8 bases lay outside the gene matches. Germline lookup yields CDR1 SGHAT and CDR2 FQNNGV. The CDR3 is 18 residues long. The chain's CDR3 is CASSPYGLAGANTGELFF. CDR3 DNA sequence: TGTGCCAGCAGCCCATACGGACTAGCGGGGGCCAACACCGGGGAGCTGTTTTTT.

This clone was observed once. This sequence joins TRBV6-5 and TRBJ1-5; 7 bases agree with TRBD1. CDR1 MNHEY and CDR2 SVGAGI come from the germline V gene. V shed 7 bases, J shed 3 bases, and the junction held 6 bases outside the gene matches. The CDR3 runs 14 residues. The CDR3 reads CASKGGNNNQPQHF. In DNA, the CDR3 is TGTGCCAGCAAAGGGGGCAATAACAATCAGCCCCAGCATTTT.